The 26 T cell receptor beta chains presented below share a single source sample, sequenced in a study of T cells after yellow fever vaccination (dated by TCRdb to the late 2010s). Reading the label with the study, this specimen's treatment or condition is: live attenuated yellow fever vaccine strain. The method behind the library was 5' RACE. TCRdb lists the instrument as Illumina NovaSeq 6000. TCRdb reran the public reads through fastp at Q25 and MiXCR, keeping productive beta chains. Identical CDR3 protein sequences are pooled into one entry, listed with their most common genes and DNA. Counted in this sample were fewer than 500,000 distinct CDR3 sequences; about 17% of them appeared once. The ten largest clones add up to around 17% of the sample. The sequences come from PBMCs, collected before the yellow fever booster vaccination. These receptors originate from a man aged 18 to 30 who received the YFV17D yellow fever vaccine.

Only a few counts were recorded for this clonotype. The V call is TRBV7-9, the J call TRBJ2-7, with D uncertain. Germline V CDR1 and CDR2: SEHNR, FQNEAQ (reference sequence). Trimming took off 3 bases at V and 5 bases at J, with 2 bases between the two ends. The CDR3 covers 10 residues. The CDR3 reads CASSLHEQYV. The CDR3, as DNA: TGTGCCAGCAGCTTGCACGAGCAGTACGTC.

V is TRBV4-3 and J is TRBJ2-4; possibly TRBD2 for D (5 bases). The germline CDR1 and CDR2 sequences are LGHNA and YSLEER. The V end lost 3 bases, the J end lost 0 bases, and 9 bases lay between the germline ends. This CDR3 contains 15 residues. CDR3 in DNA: TGCGCCAGCAGCCACGGAGCGGTAGCCAAAAACATTCAGTACTTC. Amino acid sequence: CASSHGAVAKNIQYF.

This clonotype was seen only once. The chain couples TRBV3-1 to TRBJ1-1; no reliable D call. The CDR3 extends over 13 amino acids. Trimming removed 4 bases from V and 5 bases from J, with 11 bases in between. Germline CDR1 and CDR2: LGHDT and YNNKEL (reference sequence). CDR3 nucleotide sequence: TGTGCCAGCAGCCCTGGAAGAAGAACTGAAGCTTTCTTT. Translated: CASSPGRRTEAFF.

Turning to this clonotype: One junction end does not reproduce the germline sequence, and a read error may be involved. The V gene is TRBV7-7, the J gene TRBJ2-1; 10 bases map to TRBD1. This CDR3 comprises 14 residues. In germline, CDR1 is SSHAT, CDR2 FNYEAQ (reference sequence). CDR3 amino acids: CASSLGTGVNEQFF. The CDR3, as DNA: TGTGCTAGCAGCTTAGGGACAGGGGTCAATGAGCAGTTCTTC.

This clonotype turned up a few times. The CDR3: CASSPTAGVQTEQYF. CDR3 bases: TGCGCCAGCAGCCCGACGGCAGGGGTACAAACCGAGCAGTACTTC. The V and J genes are TRBV5-1 and TRBJ2-7; possibly TRBD1 for D (6 bases). Trimming took off 4 bases at V and 6 bases at J, with 20 bases between the two ends. CDR3 length equals 15 residues. Germline V gene lookup returns CDR1 SGHRS and CDR2 YFSETQ.

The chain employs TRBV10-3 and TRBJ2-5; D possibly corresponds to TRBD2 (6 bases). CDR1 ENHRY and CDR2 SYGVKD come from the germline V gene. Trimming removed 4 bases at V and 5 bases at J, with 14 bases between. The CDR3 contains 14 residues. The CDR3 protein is CAISAGSGIETQYF. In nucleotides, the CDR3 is TGTGCCATCAGTGCCGGGAGCGGTATTGAGACCCAGTACTTC.

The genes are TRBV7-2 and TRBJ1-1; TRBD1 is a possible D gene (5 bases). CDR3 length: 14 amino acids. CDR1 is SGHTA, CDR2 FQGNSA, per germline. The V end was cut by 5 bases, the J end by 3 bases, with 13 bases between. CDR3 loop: CASSTSGGYTEAFF. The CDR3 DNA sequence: TGTGCCAGCAGCACATCGGGGGGTTACACTGAAGCTTTCTTT.

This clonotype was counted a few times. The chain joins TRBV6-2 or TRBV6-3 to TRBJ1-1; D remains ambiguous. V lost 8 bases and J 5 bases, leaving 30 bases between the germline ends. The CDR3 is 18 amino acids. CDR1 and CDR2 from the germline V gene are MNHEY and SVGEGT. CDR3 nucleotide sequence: TGTGCCAGCCACCCTGTTCGGACGGAATGGATGAACGGGACTGAAGCTTTCTTT. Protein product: CASHPVRTEWMNGTEAFF.

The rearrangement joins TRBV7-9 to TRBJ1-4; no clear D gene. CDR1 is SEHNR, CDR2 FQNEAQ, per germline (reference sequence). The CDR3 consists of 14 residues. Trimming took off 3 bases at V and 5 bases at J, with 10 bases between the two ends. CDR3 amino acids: CASSFMGKNEKLFF. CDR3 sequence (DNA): TGTGCCAGCAGCTTTATGGGGAAAAATGAAAAACTGTTTTTT.

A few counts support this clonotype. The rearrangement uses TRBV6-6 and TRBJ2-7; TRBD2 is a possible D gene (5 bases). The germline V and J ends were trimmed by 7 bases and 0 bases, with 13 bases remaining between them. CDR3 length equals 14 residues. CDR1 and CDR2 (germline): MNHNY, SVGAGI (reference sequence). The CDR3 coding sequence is TGTGCCAGCAACCGCGGGTCGAGCTCCTACGAGCAGTACGTC. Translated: CASNRGSSSYEQYV.

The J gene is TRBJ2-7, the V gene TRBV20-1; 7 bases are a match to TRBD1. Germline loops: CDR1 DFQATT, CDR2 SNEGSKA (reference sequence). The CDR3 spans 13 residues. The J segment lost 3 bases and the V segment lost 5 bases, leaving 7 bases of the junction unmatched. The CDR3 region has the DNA TGCAGTGCTGAAGGGACAGAGGGCTACGAGCAGTACGTC. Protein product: CSAEGTEGYEQYV.

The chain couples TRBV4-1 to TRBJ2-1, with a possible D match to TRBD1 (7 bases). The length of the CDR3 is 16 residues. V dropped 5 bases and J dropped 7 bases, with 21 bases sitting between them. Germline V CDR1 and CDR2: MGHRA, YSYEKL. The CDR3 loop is CASSSHPEGARNEQFF. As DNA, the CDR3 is TGCGCCAGCAGCTCCCACCCGGAGGGGGCGCGAAATGAGCAGTTCTTC.

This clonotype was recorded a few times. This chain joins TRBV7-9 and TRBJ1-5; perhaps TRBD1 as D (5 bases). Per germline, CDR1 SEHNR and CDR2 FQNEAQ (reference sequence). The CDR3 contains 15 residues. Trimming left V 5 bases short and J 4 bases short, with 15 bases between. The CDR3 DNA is TGTGCCAGCAGCCAGGGAGCTACGGTTAATCAGCCCCAGCATTTT. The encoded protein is CASSQGATVNQPQHF. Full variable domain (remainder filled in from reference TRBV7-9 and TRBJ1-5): DTGVSQNPRHKITKRGQNVTFRCDPISEHNRLYWYRQTLGQGPEFLTYFQNEAQLEKSRLLSDRFSAERPKGSFSTLEIQRTEQGDSAMYLCASSQGATVNQPQHFGDGTRLSIL.

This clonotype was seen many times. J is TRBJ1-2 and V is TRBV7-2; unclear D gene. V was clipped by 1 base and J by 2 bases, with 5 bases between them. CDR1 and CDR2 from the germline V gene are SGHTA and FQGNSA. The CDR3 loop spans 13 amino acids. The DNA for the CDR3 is TGTGCCAGCAGCTTAGATGAGAACTATGGCTACACCTTC. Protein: CASSLDENYGYTF. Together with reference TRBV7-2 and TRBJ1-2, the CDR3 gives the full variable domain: GAGVSQSPSNKVTEKGKDVELRCDPISGHTALYWYRQSLGQGLEFLIYFQGNSAPDKSGLPSDRFSAERTGGSVSTLTIQRTQQEDSAVYLCASSLDENYGYTFGSGTRLTVV.

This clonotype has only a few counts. CDR3 loop: CASSLRSGYDTEAFF. CDR3 coding DNA: TGTGCCAGCAGCTTAAGATCGGGTTATGACACTGAAGCTTTCTTT. V gene TRBV7-3 combines with J gene TRBJ1-1; unclear D gene. The V end was cut by 1 base, the J end by 3 bases, with 12 bases between. Germline values: CDR1 SGHTA, CDR2 FQGTGA. CDR3 length: 15 residues.

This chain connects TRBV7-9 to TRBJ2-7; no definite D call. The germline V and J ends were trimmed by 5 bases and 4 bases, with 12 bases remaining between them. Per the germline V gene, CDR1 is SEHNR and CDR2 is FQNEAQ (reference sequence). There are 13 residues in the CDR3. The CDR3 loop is CASSPIGLYEQYV. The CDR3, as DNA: TGTGCCAGCAGCCCTATCGGGCTATACGAGCAGTACGTC.

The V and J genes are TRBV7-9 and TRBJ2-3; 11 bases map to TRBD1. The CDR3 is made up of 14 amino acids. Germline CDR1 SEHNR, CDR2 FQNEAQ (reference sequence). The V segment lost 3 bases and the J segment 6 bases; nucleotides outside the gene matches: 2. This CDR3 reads CASSFGDRGDTQYF. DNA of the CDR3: TGTGCCAGCAGCTTCGGGGACAGGGGGGATACGCAGTATTTT.

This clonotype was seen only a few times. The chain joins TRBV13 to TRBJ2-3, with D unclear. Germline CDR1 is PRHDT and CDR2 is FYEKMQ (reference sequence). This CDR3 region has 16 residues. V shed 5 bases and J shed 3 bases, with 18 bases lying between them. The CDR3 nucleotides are TGTGCCAGCAGCACGAGGACGATAGAAGGTACAGATACGCAGTATTTT. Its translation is CASSTRTIEGTDTQYF.

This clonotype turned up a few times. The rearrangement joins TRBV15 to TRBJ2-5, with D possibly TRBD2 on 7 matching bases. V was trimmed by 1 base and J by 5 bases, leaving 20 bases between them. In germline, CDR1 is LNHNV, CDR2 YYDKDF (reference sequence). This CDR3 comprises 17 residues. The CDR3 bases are TGTGCCACCAGCAGAGTGTGGAGGGGGGGCCCGCGGGAGACCCAGTACTTC. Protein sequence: CATSRVWRGGPRETQYF.

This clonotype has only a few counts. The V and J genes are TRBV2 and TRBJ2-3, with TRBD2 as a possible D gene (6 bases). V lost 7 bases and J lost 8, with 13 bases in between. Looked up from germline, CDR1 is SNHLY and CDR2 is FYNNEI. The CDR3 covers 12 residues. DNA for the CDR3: TGTGCCAGCATAGTTGCGGGGTTTACGCAGTATTTT. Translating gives CASIVAGFTQYF.

CDR3 amino acids: CASSLGSGTYNEQFF. CDR3 in DNA: TGTGCCAGCAGCTTAGGGTCCGGCACCTACAATGAGCAGTTCTTC. The chain joins TRBV7-2 to TRBJ2-1, with D unclear. The V and J ends lost 1 base and 2 bases respectively, with 9 bases between them. CDR3 length: 15 residues. CDR1 is SGHTA and CDR2 is FQGNSA in the germline V gene.

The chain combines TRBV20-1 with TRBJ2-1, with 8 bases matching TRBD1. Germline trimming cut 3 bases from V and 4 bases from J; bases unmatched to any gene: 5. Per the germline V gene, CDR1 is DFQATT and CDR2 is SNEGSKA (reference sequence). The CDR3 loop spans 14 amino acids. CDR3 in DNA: TGCAGTGCTAGGACAGGGGACATTTACAATGAGCAGTTCTTC. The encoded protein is CSARTGDIYNEQFF.

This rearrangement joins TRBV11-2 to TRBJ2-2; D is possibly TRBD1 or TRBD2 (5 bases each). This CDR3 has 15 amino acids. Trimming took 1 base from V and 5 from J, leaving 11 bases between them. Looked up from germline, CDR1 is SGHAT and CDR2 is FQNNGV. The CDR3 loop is CASSLGWGKTGELFF. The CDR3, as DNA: TGTGCCAGCAGCTTAGGGTGGGGGAAAACCGGGGAGCTGTTTTTT.

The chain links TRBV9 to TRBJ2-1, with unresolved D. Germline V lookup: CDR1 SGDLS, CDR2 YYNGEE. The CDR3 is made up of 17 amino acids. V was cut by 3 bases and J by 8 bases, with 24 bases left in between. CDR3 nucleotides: TGTGCCAGCAGCGACCCAGAAGCAGAAATCCGTAGGGATGAGCAGTTCTTC. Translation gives CASSDPEAEIRRDEQFF.

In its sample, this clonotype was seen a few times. CDR3 loop: CASGRGVREQFF. The CDR3 region has the DNA TGTGCCAGCGGTAGAGGGGTCCGAGAGCAGTTCTTC. The chain links TRBV2 to TRBJ2-1; D possibly uses TRBD1 or TRBD2 (5 bases each). The ends were cut back, 8 bases at V and 10 bases at J, with 15 bases in the middle. CDR1 is SNHLY and CDR2 is FYNNEI in the germline V gene. The CDR3 spans 12 residues.

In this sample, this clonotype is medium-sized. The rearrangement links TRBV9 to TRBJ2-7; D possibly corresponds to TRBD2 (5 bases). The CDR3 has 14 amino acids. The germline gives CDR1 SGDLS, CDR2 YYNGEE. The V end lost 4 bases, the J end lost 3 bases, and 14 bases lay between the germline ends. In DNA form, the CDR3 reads TGTGCCAGCAGCTTAGCCGGGGATGACTACGAGCAGTACTTC. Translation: CASSLAGDDYEQYF.